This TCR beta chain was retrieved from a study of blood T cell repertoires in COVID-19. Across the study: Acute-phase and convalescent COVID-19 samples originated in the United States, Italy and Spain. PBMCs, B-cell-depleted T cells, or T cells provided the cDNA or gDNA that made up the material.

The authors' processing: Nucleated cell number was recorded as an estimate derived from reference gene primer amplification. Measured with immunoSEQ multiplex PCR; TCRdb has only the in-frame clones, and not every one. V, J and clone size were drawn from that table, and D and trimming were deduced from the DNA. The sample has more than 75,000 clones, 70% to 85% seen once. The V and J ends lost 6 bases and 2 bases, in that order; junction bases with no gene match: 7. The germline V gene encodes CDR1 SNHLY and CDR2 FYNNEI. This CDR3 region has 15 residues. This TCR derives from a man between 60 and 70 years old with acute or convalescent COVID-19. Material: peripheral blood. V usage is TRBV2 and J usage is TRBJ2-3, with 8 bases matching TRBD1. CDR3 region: CASRDRVGPTDTQYF. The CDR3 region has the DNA TGTGCCAGCAGGGACAGGGTTGGACCCACAGATACGCAGTATTTT.